This TCR beta chain was found in a study of blood T cell repertoires in COVID-19. Study at large: The samples span acute and convalescent COVID-19 from the United States, Italy and Spain. T cells, B-cell-depleted T cells, or PBMCs supplied cDNA or gDNA.

Measured with immunoSEQ multiplex PCR; TCRdb has only the in-frame clones, and not every one. This sample yields some 250,000 clones, of which 80% to 90% are seen a single time; roughly 8% belongs to the top ten. CDR1 SGHTA and CDR2 FQGTGA come from the germline V gene. The CDR3 sequence is 16 residues long. V was clipped by 6 bases and J by 0 bases; unmatched bases: 7. Sequenced sample: peripheral blood. V is TRBV7-3 and J is TRBJ1-3; 8 bases are shared with TRBD1. The origin of this receptor is a woman older than 75 with COVID-19, enrolled during active disease. CDR3 protein: CASRDREAPSGNTIYF. Written as DNA, the CDR3 is TGTGCCAGCAGGGACAGGGAAGCACCCTCTGGAAACACCATATATTTT.